This entry features one T cell receptor beta chain sequence. Its antigen is as yet unknown. CDR1 is SGHRS, CDR2 YFSETQ, per germline. There are 17 residues in the CDR3. Trimming removed 3 bases from V and 2 bases from J, with 20 bases in between. Researchers ran the PCR with 60 Vbeta and 13 Jbeta primers. The data were produced by immunoSEQ multiplex PCR, yet TCRdb's version contains in-frame clones alone and is incomplete. The data show more than 95,000 clones, with roughly four fifths seen just once and around 1.6% held by the top ten. The data belong to a study of cytomegalovirus exposure and HLA in healthy donors. General study results and limits: Reportedly, diagnosis of cytomegalovirus status by the classifier showed high specificity and sensitivity. In vitro confirmation showed a few CMV-associated chains to be CMV antigen specific. Most TCR sequences were rare, but some public TCRs occurred in many donors. A later analysis, which compared TCR beta chains of equal frequency, found the HLA-associated ones more clonally expanded.

This receptor was taken from a woman between 18 and 29 years old in good health and CMV-seronegative. The chain employs TRBV5-1 and TRBJ2-5; D possibly corresponds to TRBD2 (8 bases). The sequencing sample was made of PBMCs. This chain's CDR3 is CASSSGLAGGSQETQYF. Written as DNA, the CDR3 is TGCGCCAGCAGCTCCGGACTAGCAGGGGGGTCTCAAGAGACCCAGTACTTC.